A single sample gave rise to the 2 T cell receptor beta chains below, sequenced in a study of T cell responses to AZD1222 COVID-19 vaccine. Measured with immunoSEQ multiplex PCR; TCRdb has only the in-frame clones, and not every one. This table has about 97,000 clones, more than 85% appearing once. Sample: peripheral blood, taken on day 0 of AZD1222 vaccination. The receptors come from an adult in good health.

The chain uses TRBV18 and TRBJ1-2; 7 nucleotides line up with TRBD1. This CDR3 region has 18 residues. From germline, CDR1 is KGHSH and CDR2 LQKENI. The V segment lost 2 bases and the J segment 4 bases; nucleotides outside the gene matches: 16. The CDR3 region has the DNA TGTGCCAGCTCACCAAAAGGGGGCGGCTATCTGTGGAGCTATGGCTACACCTTC. Its protein product is CASSPKGGGYLWSYGYTF.

The J gene is TRBJ2-3, the V gene TRBV5-1; D perhaps matches TRBD2 (5 bases). Germline CDR1 SGHRS, CDR2 YFSETQ. The CDR3 spans 14 residues. V was cut by 1 base and J by 4 bases, with 10 bases left in between. CDR3 DNA: TGCGCCAGCAGCTTGTATCCAGCGGCAGATACGCAGTATTTT. It translates to CASSLYPAADTQYF.